One sample yielded the 3 T cell receptor beta chains listed below, sequenced in a study. TCRdb independently ran MiXCR on the 5' RACE reads; one entry per CDR3 protein. Among about 32,000 distinct CDR3 sequences listed, around 22% were seen once. Sequencing was done on a sample of memory CD4+ T cells sorted from blood. Subset meaning: memory CD4+ T cells, CD4+CD45RO+CD25-. The receptor set was obtained from a female donor with breast cancer.

The rearrangement links TRBV2 to TRBJ2-7; D gene uncertain. V was pared by 8 bases and J by 2 bases, with 10 bases between. Germline assignment: CDR1 SNHLY and CDR2 FYNNEI. The CDR3 loop spans 12 amino acids. The CDR3 bases are TGTGCCAGCCGCACCGATACCTACGAGCAGTACTTC. Protein: CASRTDTYEQYF.

The rearrangement joins TRBV5-1 to TRBJ2-1; TRBD1 matches at 9 bases. The J segment lost 0 bases and the V segment lost 1 base, leaving 23 bases of the junction unmatched. This CDR3 region has 23 residues. The V gene's germline CDR1 is SGHRS and CDR2 YFSETQ. The CDR3 loop reads CASSLYFFRGTGNWSGSYNEQFF. The DNA of the CDR3 is TGCGCCAGCAGCTTGTATTTTTTCCGGGGGACAGGGAACTGGAGCGGCTCCTACAATGAGCAGTTCTTC. Full variable domain (rest looked up from reference TRBV5-1 and TRBJ2-1): KAGVTQTPRYLIKTRGQQVTLSCSPISGHRSVSWYQQTPGQGLQFLFEYFSETQRNKGNFPGRFSGRQFSNSRSEMNVSTLELGDSALYLCASSLYFFRGTGNWSGSYNEQFFGPGTRLTVL.

The chain is built from TRBV27 and TRBJ2-3, with no clear D. Trimming cost V 2 bases and J 3 bases, with 9 bases left between them. The CDR3 consists of 14 residues. Germline V CDR1 and CDR2: MNHEY, SMNVEV (reference sequence). The CDR3 DNA reads as TGTGCCAGCAGTTTAAATATCCGGACAGATACGCAGTATTTT. This gives the protein CASSLNIRTDTQYF.